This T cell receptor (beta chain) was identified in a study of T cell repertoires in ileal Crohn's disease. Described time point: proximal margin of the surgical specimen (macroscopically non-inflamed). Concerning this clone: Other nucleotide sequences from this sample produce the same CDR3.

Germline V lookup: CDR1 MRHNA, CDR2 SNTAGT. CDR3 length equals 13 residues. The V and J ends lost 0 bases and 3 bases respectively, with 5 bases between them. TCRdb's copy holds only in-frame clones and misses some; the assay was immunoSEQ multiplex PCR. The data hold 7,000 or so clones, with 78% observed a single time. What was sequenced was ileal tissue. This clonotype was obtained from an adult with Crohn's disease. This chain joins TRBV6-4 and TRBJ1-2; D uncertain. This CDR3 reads CASSDSNYYGYTF. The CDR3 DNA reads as TGTGCCAGCAGTGACTCGAATTACTATGGCTACACCTTC.